Each of the 20 T cell receptor beta chains below was sequenced from the same sample in a study of blood T cells in healthy people across ages. Together with a sample-barcoded 5' primer, a J-beta primer mix was included in a second PCR lasting about 7 to 12 cycles. MiXCR, run by TCRdb on the 5' RACE reads, gives a single entry per CDR3 protein. The repertoire has under 950,000 distinct CDR3 sequences, about a fifth of them found once; the top ten carry about 22%. The sample comprised blood. These receptors came from a man between 70 and 80 years old in good health.

The chain carries TRBV28 and TRBJ2-2, with 14 bases fitting TRBD2. CDR3 length: 18 residues. Trimming at V came to 5 bases and at J to 5 bases, leaving 10 bases not matched to a gene. Germline CDR1 and CDR2: MDHEN and SYDVKM. As DNA, the CDR3 is TGTGCCAGCAGTCCATCCGGGACTAGCGGGAGAAAAACCGGGGAGCTGTTTTTT. The encoded protein is CASSPSGTSGRKTGELFF.

The chain links TRBV20-1 to TRBJ2-7; D might be TRBD1 (6 bases). Germline lookup yields CDR1 DFQATT and CDR2 SNEGSKA (reference sequence). V dropped 3 bases and J dropped 3 bases, with 15 bases sitting between them. This CDR3 is built from 14 residues. Here the CDR3 reads CSARKSLGGYEQYF. CDR3 in DNA: TGCAGTGCTAGGAAATCCCTAGGGGGCTACGAGCAGTACTTC.

The V call is TRBV5-1, the J call TRBJ1-2; D gene ambiguous. V lost 4 bases to trimming and J lost 1 base, with 11 bases between them. The CDR3 extends over 14 amino acids. The V gene's germline CDR1 is SGHRS and CDR2 YFSETQ. CDR3 residues: CASSPGYNNYGYTF. In nucleotides, the CDR3 is TGCGCCAGCAGCCCCGGATACAATAACTATGGCTACACCTTC.

The rearrangement joins TRBV27 to TRBJ2-5; TRBD2 agrees at 13 bases. Unmatched junction bases numbered 5, after V lost 6 bases and J lost 1 base. Germline loops: CDR1 MNHEY, CDR2 SMNVEV (reference sequence). This CDR3 spans 16 amino acids. Here the CDR3 reads CASSRGTSGIQETQYF. The CDR3 DNA reads as TGTGCCAGCAGCCGGGGGACTAGCGGGATCCAAGAGACCCAGTACTTC.

This clonotype has just a few counts. The rearrangement uses TRBV6-5 and TRBJ1-2; possible D gene TRBD1, 5 bases. Trimming cost V 6 bases and J 5 bases, with 7 bases left between them. The CDR3 is made up of 11 amino acids. Per the germline V gene, CDR1 is MNHEY and CDR2 is SVGAGI. In DNA, the CDR3 is TGTGCCAGCAGGGCAGGGTATGGCTACACCTTC. As protein: CASRAGYGYTF.

V is TRBV29-1 and J is TRBJ1-1, with D perhaps TRBD1 (5 bases). The germline CDR1 and CDR2 sequences are SQVTM and ANQGSEA. Trimming took 4 bases from V and 6 from J, leaving 9 bases between them. The CDR3 length is 11 residues. The CDR3 DNA reads TGCAGCGTTGGACAGACCCCTGAAGCTTTCTTT. Translating gives CSVGQTPEAFF.

The gene calls are TRBV18 and TRBJ1-5; D is unclear. CDR3 length: 14 amino acids. Per the germline V gene, CDR1 is KGHSH and CDR2 is LQKENI. Deletions cut 3 bases from V and 2 bases from J, with 8 bases between. The CDR3 sequence is CASSPTHGNQPQHF. The CDR3 DNA reads as TGTGCCAGCTCACCGACCCATGGCAATCAGCCCCAGCATTTT.

The chain employs TRBV7-2 and TRBJ1-2, with 7 bases matching TRBD1. J lost 6 bases, V lost 5 bases, and 6 bases had no gene match. The CDR3 is made up of 13 amino acids. CDR1 and CDR2 from the germline V gene are SGHTA and FQGNSA. The CDR3 loop reads CASSMTGLDGYTF. As DNA, the CDR3 is TGTGCCAGCAGCATGACAGGGTTAGATGGCTACACCTTC.

This clonotype was counted a few times. V gene TRBV29-1 combines with J gene TRBJ2-1; D may be TRBD2 (6 bases). V was cut by 4 bases and J by 8 bases, with 15 bases left in between. The germline V gene has CDR1 SQVTM and CDR2 ANQGSEA. This CDR3 spans 13 amino acids. The CDR3 loop is CSVVGGFKDEQFF. CDR3 bases: TGCAGCGTTGTAGGAGGGTTCAAGGATGAGCAGTTCTTC.

The rearrangement joins TRBV12-3 or TRBV12-4 to TRBJ1-2; D might be TRBD1 (6 bases). This CDR3 comprises 15 residues. Between the trimmed V and J ends, which lost 1 base and 3 bases, there was a span of 12 bases. CDR3 sequence: CASSLGGQSYYGYTF. CDR3 bases: TGTGCCAGCAGTTTAGGGGGGCAGAGCTACTATGGCTACACCTTC.

This clonotype was seen more than once but under ten times. The chain recombines TRBV5-1 with TRBJ2-1, with TRBD2 matching 10 bases. Germline V gene data show CDR1 as SGHRS and CDR2 as YFSETQ. The CDR3 length is 14 residues. Trimming cost V 0 bases and J 13 bases; bases outside gene matches: 7. The CDR3: CASSLASGSVFQFF. DNA for the CDR3: TGCGCCAGCAGCTTGGCTAGCGGGAGCGTTTTCCAGTTCTTC.

In its sample, this clonotype was seen a few times. This chain links TRBV5-1 with TRBJ2-3, with 9 bases matching TRBD2. In germline, CDR1 is SGHRS, CDR2 YFSETQ. The junction had 5 bases not matched to a gene; V was cut back by 1 base and J by 2 bases. The CDR3 runs to 16 residues. CDR3 loop: CASSLISGSSTDTQYF. Here the CDR3 DNA reads TGCGCCAGCAGCTTGATTAGCGGGAGCTCCACAGATACGCAGTATTTT.

There are a few counts of this clonotype. V and J are TRBV24-1 and TRBJ2-5; 14 nucleotides match TRBD2. V was clipped by 4 bases and J by 5 bases; unmatched bases: 5. This CDR3 has 16 amino acids. Germline-derived CDR1 and CDR2 are KGHDR and SFDVKD. The CDR3 spells CATSEQRTSGRETQYF. CDR3 bases: TGTGCCACCAGTGAACAAAGGACTAGCGGGAGGGAGACCCAGTACTTC.

This clonotype was counted between two and nine times. This chain joins TRBV29-1 and TRBJ1-2, with D possibly being TRBD1 (5 bases). Looked up from germline, CDR1 is SQVTM and CDR2 is ANQGSEA. The CDR3 covers 13 residues. V gave up 3 bases and J gave up 4 bases, with 12 bases separating them. The CDR3 sequence is CSVDLGDRYGYTF. Here the CDR3 DNA reads TGCAGCGTTGATTTGGGGGACCGCTATGGCTACACCTTC.

The chain joins TRBV11-2 to TRBJ1-1; D gene unclear. The ends were cut back, 5 bases at V and 11 bases at J, with 9 bases in the middle. The CDR3 has 10 residues. The germline V gene encodes CDR1 SGHAT and CDR2 FQNNGV. CDR3 sequence reads: CASSRSRAFF. The CDR3 nucleotides are TGTGCCAGCAGCCGTTCGAGGGCTTTCTTT.

The chain carries TRBV5-1 and TRBJ1-2; 8 nucleotides agree with TRBD1. Losses at the gene ends were 0 bases for V and 4 bases for J; bases not matched to a gene: 8. Germline CDR1 is SGHRS and CDR2 is YFSETQ. The CDR3 sequence is 16 residues long. The CDR3 is CASSLAETQGGYGYTF. The CDR3 DNA reads TGCGCCAGCAGCTTGGCCGAGACACAGGGGGGCTATGGCTACACCTTC.

V gene TRBV20-1 combines with J gene TRBJ1-4; D unresolved. From germline, CDR1 is DFQATT and CDR2 SNEGSKA (reference sequence). Trimming pared 4 bases from V and 0 bases from J, leaving 9 bases between. The CDR3 is 14 amino acids. CDR3 coding DNA: TGCAGTGCTATACCCGACGCAACTAATGAAAAACTGTTTTTT. Protein product: CSAIPDATNEKLFF.

This clonotype came up once. The V call is TRBV6-5, the J call TRBJ2-7; D may correspond to TRBD1 or TRBD2 (5 bases each). The germline V and J ends were trimmed by 2 bases and 1 base, with 15 bases remaining between them. The germline V gene encodes CDR1 MNHEY and CDR2 SVGAGI. CDR3 length equals 16 residues. The CDR3 sequence: CASSYQTGRTSYEQYF. The CDR3 DNA sequence: TGTGCCAGCAGTTACCAGACGGGACGGACGTCCTACGAGCAGTACTTC.

This clonotype was observed a few times. The chain is built from TRBV20-1 and TRBJ1-6; 7 bases map to TRBD1. The germline gives CDR1 DFQATT, CDR2 SNEGSKA (reference sequence). There are 13 residues in the CDR3. J lost 9 bases, V lost 5 bases, and 7 bases had no gene match. In DNA, the CDR3 is TGCAGTGCTCAAGACAGGGAGAGTTCACCCCTCCACTTT. This gives the protein CSAQDRESSPLHF.

This chain links TRBV7-9 with TRBJ1-1; D remains ambiguous. The germline V gene encodes CDR1 SEHNR and CDR2 FQNEAQ (reference sequence). CDR3 length: 13 amino acids. The V end was cut by 2 bases, the J end by 5 bases, with 9 bases between. The CDR3 region has the DNA TGTGCCAGCAGCTTAACCATGTGGACTGAAGCTTTCTTT. It translates to CASSLTMWTEAFF.